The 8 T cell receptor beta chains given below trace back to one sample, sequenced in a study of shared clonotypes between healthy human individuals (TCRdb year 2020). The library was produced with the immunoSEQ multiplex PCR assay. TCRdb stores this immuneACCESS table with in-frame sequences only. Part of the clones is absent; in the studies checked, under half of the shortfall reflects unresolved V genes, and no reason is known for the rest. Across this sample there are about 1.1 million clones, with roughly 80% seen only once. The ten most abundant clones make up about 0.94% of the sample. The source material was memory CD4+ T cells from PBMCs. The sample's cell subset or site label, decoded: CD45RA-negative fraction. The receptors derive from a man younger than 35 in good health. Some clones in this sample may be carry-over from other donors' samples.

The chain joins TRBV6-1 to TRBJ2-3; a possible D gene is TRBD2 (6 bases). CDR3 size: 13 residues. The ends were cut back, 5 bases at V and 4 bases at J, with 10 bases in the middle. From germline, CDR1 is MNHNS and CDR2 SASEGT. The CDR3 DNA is TGTGCCAGCAGTACGGGACTGGCAGATACGCAGTATTTT. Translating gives CASSTGLADTQYF.

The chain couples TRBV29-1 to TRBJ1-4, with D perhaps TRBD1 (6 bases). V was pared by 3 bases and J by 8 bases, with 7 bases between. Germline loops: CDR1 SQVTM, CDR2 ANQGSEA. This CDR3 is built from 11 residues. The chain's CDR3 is CSVEGTEKLFF. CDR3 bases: TGCAGCGTTGAGGGGACAGAAAAACTGTTTTTT.

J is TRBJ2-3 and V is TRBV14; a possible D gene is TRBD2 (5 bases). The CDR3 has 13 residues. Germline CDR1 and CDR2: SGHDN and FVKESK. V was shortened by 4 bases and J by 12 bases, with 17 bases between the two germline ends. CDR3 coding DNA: TGTGCCAGCAGCCCCCCTACCGGACTCCCCCAGTATTTT. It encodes CASSPPTGLPQYF.

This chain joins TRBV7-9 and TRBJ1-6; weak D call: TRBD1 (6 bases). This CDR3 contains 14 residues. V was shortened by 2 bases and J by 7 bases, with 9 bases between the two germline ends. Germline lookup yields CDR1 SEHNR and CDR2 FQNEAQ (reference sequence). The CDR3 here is CASSLRGQNSPLHF. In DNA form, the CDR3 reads TGTGCCAGCAGCTTACGAGGACAGAATTCACCCCTCCACTTT. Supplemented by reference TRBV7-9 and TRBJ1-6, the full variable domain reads DTGVSQNPRHKITKRGQNVTFRCDPISEHNRLYWYRQTLGQGPEFLTYFQNEAQLEKSRLLSDRFSAERPKGSFSTLEIQRTEQGDSAMYLCASSLRGQNSPLHFGNGTRLTVT.

The DNA for the CDR3 is TGTGCCAGCAGCTTACCTAATCAGCCCCAGCATTTT. Its translation is CASSLPNQPQHF. The rearrangement joins TRBV11-2 to TRBJ1-5; D gene unclear. Germline V gives CDR1 SGHAT, CDR2 FQNNGV. This CDR3 is 12 amino acids long. The ends were cut back, 2 bases at V and 4 bases at J, with 3 bases in the middle. The full variable domain, with the rest looked up from reference TRBV11-2 and TRBJ1-5, is EAGVAQSPRYKIIEKRQSVAFWCNPISGHATLYWYQQILGQGPKLLIQFQNNGVVDDSQLPKDRFSAERLKGVDSTLKIQPAKLEDSAVYLCASSLPNQPQHFGDGTRLSIL.

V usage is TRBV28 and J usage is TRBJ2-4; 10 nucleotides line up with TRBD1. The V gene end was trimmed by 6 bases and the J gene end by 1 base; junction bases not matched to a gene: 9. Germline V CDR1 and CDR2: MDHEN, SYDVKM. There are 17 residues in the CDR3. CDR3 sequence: CASSPLGTGEAKNIQYF. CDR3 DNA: TGTGCCAGCAGCCCCCTAGGGACAGGGGAGGCCAAAAACATTCAGTACTTC.

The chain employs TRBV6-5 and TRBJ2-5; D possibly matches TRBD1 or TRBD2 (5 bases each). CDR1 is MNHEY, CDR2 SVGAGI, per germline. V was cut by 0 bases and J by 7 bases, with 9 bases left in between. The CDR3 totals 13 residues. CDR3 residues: CASSYSGEVTQYF. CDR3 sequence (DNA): TGTGCCAGCAGTTACTCGGGGGAAGTGACCCAGTACTTC.

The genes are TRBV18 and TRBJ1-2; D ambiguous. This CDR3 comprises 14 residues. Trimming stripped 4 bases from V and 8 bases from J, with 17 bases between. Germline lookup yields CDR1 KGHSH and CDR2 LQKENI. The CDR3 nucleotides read TGTGCCAGCTCACGGAGTCAGGACGAAGGGGGCTACACCTTC. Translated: CASSRSQDEGGYTF.